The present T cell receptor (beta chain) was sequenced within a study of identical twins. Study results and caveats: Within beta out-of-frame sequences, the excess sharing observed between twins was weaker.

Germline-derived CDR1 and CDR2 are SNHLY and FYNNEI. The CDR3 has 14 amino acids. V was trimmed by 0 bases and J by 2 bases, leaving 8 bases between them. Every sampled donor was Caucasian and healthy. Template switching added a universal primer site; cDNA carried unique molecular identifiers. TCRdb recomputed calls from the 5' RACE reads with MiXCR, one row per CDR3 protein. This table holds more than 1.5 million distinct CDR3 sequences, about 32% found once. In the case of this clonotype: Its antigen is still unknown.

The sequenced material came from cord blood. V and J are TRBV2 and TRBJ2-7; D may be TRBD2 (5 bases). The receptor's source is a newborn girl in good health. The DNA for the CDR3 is TGTGCCAGCAGTGAAGCTTCAGCGGCCTACGAGCAGTACTTC. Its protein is CASSEASAAYEQYF.